These 30 T cell receptor beta chains were sequenced from one sample in a study of glioma-infiltrating T cells. TCR alpha and beta CDR3 regions were amplified from RNA using iRepertoire nested multiplex PCR. One entry per CDR3 protein, called by TCRdb with MiXCR from the multiplex PCR reads. This table has fewer than 200,000 distinct CDR3 sequences, about 31% appearing once. Material: glioma tissue, nonneoplastic brain tissue, or PBMCs (not recorded which). These receptors all stem from a human donor with low-grade glioma or glioblastoma, undergoing nonglioma brain surgery, or in good health (not recorded which).

The chain uses TRBV5-1 and TRBJ2-7, with a weak D call TRBD2 (5 bases). V shed 6 bases and J shed 3 bases, with 10 bases lying between them. CDR1 is SGHRS and CDR2 is YFSETQ in the germline V gene. This CDR3 spans 12 amino acids. This chain's CDR3 is CASNPRDYEQYF. DNA for the CDR3: TGCGCCAGCAACCCCCGGGACTACGAGCAGTACTTC.

This clonotype has just a few counts. This chain links TRBV4-1 with TRBJ1-5, with D possibly matching TRBD1 (6 bases). Trimming pared 0 bases from V and 0 bases from J, leaving 15 bases between. The CDR3 spans 18 residues. The germline CDR1 and CDR2 sequences are MGHRA and YSYEKL. CDR3 DNA: TGCGCCAGCAGCCAAGAACGAAGGGCAGGGGATAGCAATCAGCCCCAGCATTTT. It encodes CASSQERRAGDSNQPQHF.

This clonotype was counted once. The chain joins TRBV9 to TRBJ2-1, with unresolved D. CDR3 length equals 13 residues. Germline CDR1 and CDR2: SGDLS and YYNGEE. Trimming pared 4 bases from V and 7 bases from J, leaving 12 bases between. The CDR3 here is CASSPPRRNEQFF. The DNA for the CDR3 is TGTGCCAGCAGCCCCCCGCGGAGAAATGAGCAGTTCTTC.

This clonotype has a count of ten or more. V and J are TRBV6-5 and TRBJ2-1; D is unresolved. V lost 2 bases to trimming and J lost 4 bases, with 12 bases between them. Germline V gene data show CDR1 as MNHEY and CDR2 as SVGAGI. The CDR3 spans 15 residues. The CDR3, as DNA: TGTGCCAGCAGTTACGATCCAGGACGATACAATGAGCAGTTCTTC. Translating gives CASSYDPGRYNEQFF.

This clonotype was observed a handful of times. The chain joins TRBV5-1 to TRBJ2-7; D not resolved. The CDR3 is made up of 12 amino acids. The germline CDR1 and CDR2 sequences are SGHRS and YFSETQ. Trimming took 0 bases from V and 5 from J, leaving 6 bases between them. In nucleotides, the CDR3 is TGCGCCAGCAGCTTGGAACGAGACGAGCAGTACTTC. This gives the protein CASSLERDEQYF.

This clonotype was seen a few times. The chain recombines TRBV29-1 with TRBJ1-2, with D possibly being TRBD1 (6 bases). Trimming shortened V by 4 bases and J by 1 base, and 13 bases separated the two germline ends. Germline lookup yields CDR1 SQVTM and CDR2 ANQGSEA. The length of the CDR3 is 14 residues. The CDR3 reads CSVVVGGNNYGYTF. DNA of the CDR3: TGCAGCGTTGTTGTAGGGGGTAATAACTATGGCTACACCTTC.

In the case of this clonotype: A much larger clone lies a single base off, so this may be a read error. J is TRBJ2-1 and V is TRBV3-1; D not certain. The CDR3 covers 13 residues. Trimming removed 7 bases at V and 4 bases at J, with 11 bases between. The germline gives CDR1 LGHDT, CDR2 YNNKEL (reference sequence). The CDR3 nucleotides read TGTGCCAGCATCCAGGCTCCATACAATGAGCAGTTCTTC. This translates into CASIQAPYNEQFF.

This clonotype was observed a handful of times. A junction boundary mismatches the germline segment, possibly from a read error. This sequence joins TRBV7-7 and TRBJ2-5; the D call may be TRBD1 or TRBD2 (6 bases each). The CDR3 has 16 amino acids. Germline lookup yields CDR1 SSHAT and CDR2 FNYEAQ (reference sequence). CDR3 region: CASSLAEGQTMETQYF. The CDR3 DNA reads TGTGCTAGCAGCTTAGCGGAAGGACAGACTATGGAGACCCAGTACTTC.

The DNA for the CDR3 is TGTGCCAGCAGCTCACCCGGGGGACAGGGGGGGACCTACGAGCAGTACTTC. It encodes CASSSPGGQGGTYEQYF. This chain connects TRBV7-9 to TRBJ2-7, with 11 nucleotides matching TRBD1. V shed 4 bases and J 2 bases; nucleotides not matched to a gene: 10. Germline loops: CDR1 SEHNR, CDR2 FQNEAQ (reference sequence). This CDR3 contains 17 residues.

This clonotype appeared many times. The chain uses TRBV3-1 and TRBJ2-1; tentatively, D is TRBD1 or TRBD2 (5 bases each). The V end was cut by 4 bases, the J end by 5 bases, with 12 bases between. Germline V CDR1 and CDR2: LGHDT, YNNKEL (reference sequence). The CDR3 consists of 14 residues. CDR3 nucleotides: TGTGCCAGCAGCCGAGGGGTTGAGGACAATGAGCAGTTCTTC. Its translation: CASSRGVEDNEQFF.

This clonotype appeared many times. The rearrangement joins TRBV12-3 or TRBV12-4 to TRBJ1-3; D is unresolved. Trimming stripped 5 bases from V and 0 bases from J, with 5 bases between. The CDR3 has 13 amino acids. The CDR3 sequence is CASSLNSGNTIYF. In DNA form, the CDR3 reads TGTGCCAGCAGTCTTAACTCTGGAAACACCATATATTTT.

This clonotype was observed a handful of times. The chain uses TRBV5-1 and TRBJ2-5; D might be TRBD1 or TRBD2, each matching 6 bases. The CDR3 is 14 amino acids. V lost 7 bases and J lost 5, with 18 bases in between. Germline CDR1 reads SGHRS; CDR2 reads YFSETQ. The DNA of the CDR3 is TGCGCCAGCTTCCCAGGTGGGGGGCCGGAGACCCAGTACTTC. It codes for CASFPGGGPETQYF.

The rearrangement joins TRBV30 to TRBJ2-7; D is possibly TRBD1 or TRBD2 (5 bases each). Deletions cut 4 bases from V and 7 bases from J, with 14 bases between. CDR1 and CDR2 (germline): GTSNPN, SVGIG (reference sequence). The CDR3 has 12 residues. CDR3 DNA sequence: TGTGCCTGGAATAGGGGACGGGAAGAGCAGTACTTC. Translated: CAWNRGREEQYF.

There are many counts of this clonotype. V is TRBV12-3 or TRBV12-4 and J is TRBJ2-1, with 10 bases aligning to TRBD1. The CDR3 consists of 14 residues. The V gene end was trimmed by 4 bases and the J gene end by 6 bases; junction bases not matched to a gene: 3. In nucleotides, the CDR3 is TGTGCCAGCAGTTATGGACAGGGGGTCAATGAGCAGTTCTTC. Protein: CASSYGQGVNEQFF.

The chain couples TRBV3-1 to TRBJ2-1; weak D call: TRBD2 (6 bases). The CDR3 covers 15 residues. V lost 2 bases to trimming and J lost 4 bases, with 12 bases between them. Per the germline V gene, CDR1 is LGHDT and CDR2 is YNNKEL (reference sequence). The CDR3, as DNA: TGTGCCAGCAGCCAAATGGTTGGGACTTACAATGAGCAGTTCTTC. It translates to CASSQMVGTYNEQFF.

To note about this clonotype: A much larger clonotype is one base distant, so this may be a read error. The chain joins TRBV19 to TRBJ1-6, with D unresolved. This CDR3 is 15 amino acids long. CDR1 and CDR2 from the germline V gene are LNHDA and SQIVND (reference sequence). This chain's CDR3 is CASSMMWSINSPRHF. In DNA, the CDR3 is TGTGCCAGTAGTATGATGTGGTCGATTAATTCACCCCGCCACTTT.

Comments on this clonotype: As the CDR3 is not closed by the conserved phenylalanine or tryptophan, this likely results from a read error. This chain links TRBV7-2 with TRBJ2-3; a weak D match, TRBD2 (5 bases). Germline V gene lookup returns CDR1 SGHTA and CDR2 FQGNSA. This CDR3 is built from 14 residues. The V and J ends lost 6 bases and 6 bases respectively, with 16 bases between them. The chain's CDR3 is CASRKDCRADTQYS. DNA for the CDR3: TGTGCCAGCAGAAAGGACTGCCGCGCTGATACGCAGTATTCT.

The chain joins TRBV4-1 to TRBJ1-3; 9 positions match TRBD1. The CDR3 covers 15 residues. The junction had 5 bases not matched to a gene; V was cut back by 4 bases and J by 4 bases. Germline V gives CDR1 MGHRA, CDR2 YSYEKL. The CDR3 DNA reads as TGCGCCAGCAGCCCTGCCGGGACAGGGGGAAACACCATATATTTT. Residues: CASSPAGTGGNTIYF.

This clonotype was detected many times. The chain recombines TRBV6-1 with TRBJ2-3; the match to TRBD1 covers 7 bases. CDR3 length: 15 amino acids. The germline gives CDR1 MNHNS, CDR2 SASEGT. V shed 5 bases and J 4 bases; nucleotides not matched to a gene: 9. CDR3 sequence: CASSSQGVPADTQYF. The CDR3 nucleotides are TGTGCCAGCAGTAGTCAGGGGGTTCCCGCAGATACGCAGTATTTT.

V is TRBV7-3 and J is TRBJ2-3, with D perhaps assigned TRBD1 or TRBD2 (5 bases each). CDR1 and CDR2 from the germline V gene are SGHTA and FQGTGA. The CDR3 spans 14 residues. V was shortened by 3 bases and J by 2 bases, with 9 bases between the two germline ends. The CDR3 nucleotides are TGTGCCAGCAGCTTCGGGACGGTCACAGATACGCAGTATTTT. Translation gives CASSFGTVTDTQYF.

The chain carries TRBV4-2 and TRBJ2-2; 7 bases align to TRBD2. The ends lost 0 bases at V and 1 base at J; junction bases unmatched: 8. CDR3 length equals 18 residues. Germline-derived CDR1 and CDR2 are LGHNA and YNFKEQ. The CDR3 here is CASSQEGLAGLNTGELFF. The CDR3, as DNA: TGTGCCAGCAGCCAAGAAGGGTTAGCGGGTTTGAACACCGGGGAGCTGTTTTTT.

This clonotype was recorded many times. The J gene is TRBJ2-7, the V gene TRBV7-9; 7 bases are a match to TRBD2. The CDR3 covers 14 residues. Losses at the gene ends were 3 bases for V and 5 bases for J; bases not matched to a gene: 7. Germline CDR1 is SEHNR and CDR2 is FQNEAQ (reference sequence). This CDR3 reads CASSFIGGSDEQYF. CDR3 coding DNA: TGTGCCAGCAGCTTTATAGGCGGGAGTGACGAGCAGTACTTC.

Worth noting for this clonotype: Possible read error: a much larger clone is one base away. The CDR3 nucleotides read TGCGCCAGCGAGGACAGGGCCCTGGACTATGGCTACACCTTC. Its translation is CASEDRALDYGYTF. The chain uses TRBV10-1 and TRBJ1-2; 8 nucleotides agree with TRBD1. Germline V CDR1 and CDR2: WNHNN, SYGVQD (reference sequence). The length of the CDR3 is 14 residues. With V trimmed by 8 bases and J by 3 bases, 8 bases remained unmatched.

The chain joins TRBV3-1 to TRBJ2-1; 7 bases align to TRBD1. V gave up 4 bases and J gave up 5 bases; unmatched junction bases: 8. Germline V gene data show CDR1 as LGHDT and CDR2 as YNNKEL (reference sequence). CDR3 length: 15 amino acids. The CDR3: CASSPYPGQNNEQFF. Written as DNA, the CDR3 is TGTGCCAGCAGCCCTTACCCGGGACAGAACAATGAGCAGTTCTTC.

This clonotype was seen many times. This sequence joins TRBV25-1 and TRBJ2-5, with D uncertain. Trimming left V 3 bases short and J 5 bases short, with 7 bases between. There are 12 residues in the CDR3. The germline gives CDR1 MGHDK, CDR2 SYGVNS. CDR3 protein: CASSDGSETQYF. The DNA of the CDR3 is TGTGCCAGCAGTGATGGTTCGGAGACCCAGTACTTC. The variable domain in full, with the rest retrieved from reference TRBV25-1 and TRBJ2-5, is EADIYQTPRYLVIGTGKKITLECSQTMGHDKMYWYQQDPGMELHLIHYSYGVNSTEKGDLSSESTVSRIRTEHFPLTLESARPSHTSQYLCASSDGSETQYFGPGTRLLVL.

Concerning this clonotype itself: This likely comes from a read error, as the CDR3 has no conserved phenylalanine or tryptophan at its end. Because the CDR3's place on the DNA is in doubt, the DNA is left out and the CDR3 is given as listed by TCRdb. This rearrangement joins TRBV6-2 or TRBV6-3 to TRBJ1-2; the table's D call TRBD1 went unverified against the DNA. Germline V gives CDR1 MNHEY, CDR2 SVGEGT. The CDR3 region is 12 residues in length, termini included. CDR3: CASSLDRASYAL.

A few counts support this clonotype. The chain links TRBV29-1 to TRBJ2-4; D not certain. Per the germline V gene, CDR1 is SQVTM and CDR2 is ANQGSEA. The CDR3 spans 13 residues. V shed 4 bases and J shed 0 bases, with 7 bases lying between them. CDR3 sequence: CSVGFPAKNIQYF. CDR3 bases: TGCAGCGTTGGGTTTCCAGCCAAAAACATTCAGTACTTC.

This clonotype was seen a handful of times. The chain is built from TRBV3-1 and TRBJ2-3, with TRBD1 matching 8 bases. The CDR3 contains 15 residues. Unmatched junction bases numbered 7, after V lost 5 bases and J lost 3 bases. Germline CDR1 is LGHDT and CDR2 is YNNKEL (reference sequence). This CDR3 reads CASSNGQGATDTQYF. CDR3 in DNA: TGTGCCAGCAGCAACGGACAGGGCGCAACAGATACGCAGTATTTT.

With regard to this clonotype: One base away lies a much larger clone, so this may be a sequencing read error. The chain is built from TRBV7-2 and TRBJ2-7, with D perhaps TRBD1 or TRBD2 (5 bases each). The CDR3 contains 12 residues. Germline V gene lookup returns CDR1 SGHTA and CDR2 FQGNSA. The CDR3 DNA reads as TGTGCCAGCAGCCGGGACGACTACGAGCGGTACTTC. Amino acids: CASSRDDYERYF.

In the case of this clonotype: A much larger clone lies a single base off, so this may be a read error. The J gene is TRBJ2-1, the V gene TRBV4-3; 8 nucleotides agree with TRBD2. Germline loops: CDR1 LGHNA, CDR2 YSLEER. This CDR3 has 15 residues. Germline trimming cut 1 base from V and 7 bases from J; bases unmatched to any gene: 6. CDR3: CASSQGSGGGNEQFF. CDR3 DNA sequence: TGCGCCAGCAGCCAAGGGTCGGGAGGGGGAAATGAGCAGTTCTTC.